The 6 T cell receptor beta chains listed next were all sequenced from one sample in a study of blood T cell repertoires in COVID-19. Using immunoSEQ multiplex PCR, the repertoire was profiled, and TCRdb retains in-frame clones only, with some absent. This sample has about 69,000 clones; nearly 80% occur once, and the top ten carry roughly 50%. The sample was peripheral blood. All receptors derive from a human donor in a cohort sampled during active COVID-19.

The genes are TRBV18 and TRBJ1-4; tentative D call: TRBD1 (6 bases). This CDR3 has 15 residues. Trimming took off 3 bases at V and 2 bases at J, with 10 bases between the two ends. The germline V gene has CDR1 KGHSH and CDR2 LQKENI. Here the CDR3 DNA reads TGTGCCAGCTCACCGCACAGGGAGACTAATGAAAAACTGTTTTTT. The encoded protein is CASSPHRETNEKLFF.

The gene calls are TRBV7-9 and TRBJ2-7; TRBD1 matches 7 bases. This CDR3 region has 17 residues. V dropped 1 base and J dropped 0; count of bases not matched to a gene: 9. Germline CDR1 is SEHNR and CDR2 is FQNEAQ (reference sequence). The chain's CDR3 is CASSLERDSGFSYEQYF. Written as DNA, the CDR3 is TGTGCCAGCAGCTTAGAAAGGGACAGTGGTTTCTCCTACGAGCAGTACTTC.

The chain is built from TRBV14 and TRBJ2-2; 14 bases map to TRBD2. Germline CDR1 SGHDN, CDR2 FVKESK. The CDR3 is 19 residues long. V shed 4 bases, J shed 6 bases, and the junction held 13 bases outside the gene matches. CDR3 nucleotides: TGTGCCAGCAGCCCCGGACTAGCGGGGGGATTGGTTCGTGCCGGGGAGCTGTTTTTT. As protein: CASSPGLAGGLVRAGELFF.

The chain joins TRBV5-4 to TRBJ2-1; 9 bases are a match to TRBD1. Per germline, CDR1 SGHNT and CDR2 YYREEE (reference sequence). Trimming at V came to 0 bases and at J to 2 bases, leaving 6 bases not matched to a gene. The CDR3 has 17 residues. CDR3 DNA: TGTGCCAGCAGCTTGGCCGGGCGGGACAGGGCCTACAATGAGCAGTTCTTC. It translates to CASSLAGRDRAYNEQFF.

The chain links TRBV29-1 to TRBJ1-5; 8 bases fit TRBD1. CDR1 is SQVTM, CDR2 ANQGSEA, per germline. The ends lost 6 bases at V and 11 bases at J; junction bases unmatched: 9. The CDR3 loop spans 12 amino acids. The CDR3 sequence: CSVRAGGEAQHF. The CDR3 DNA reads as TGCAGCGTCCGGGCAGGGGGCGAGGCCCAGCATTTT.

This rearrangement joins TRBV24-1 to TRBJ2-1; possible D gene TRBD2, 6 bases. Per the germline V gene, CDR1 is KGHDR and CDR2 is SFDVKD. Trimming removed 7 bases at V and 5 bases at J, with 20 bases between. This CDR3 is 16 amino acids long. The CDR3: CATSKPGLWGDNEQFF. The CDR3 nucleotides are TGTGCCACCAGCAAACCAGGACTATGGGGGGACAATGAGCAGTTCTTC.